These T cell receptor beta chains were read from a single sample in a study of beta chain features in type 1 diabetes. The repertoire was sequenced with immunoSEQ multiplex PCR; TCRdb's copy has only in-frame clones and lacks some. The sample consists of under 950,000 clones, 15% to 20% of them appearing once. The sequencing input was naive CD4+ T cells from blood. Source of these receptors: a woman aged 18-29 years in good health. Both conserved end residues are trimmed from each CDR3. Fields, in order: clone size, V gene, J gene, CDR3 protein. Clone size appears in some rows only: once, few, many, or a class for an expanded clone.

clone size: few
V gene: TRBV2
J gene: TRBJ1-2
CDR3 protein: ASSDEPNYGYT

clone size: .
V gene: TRBV7-8
J gene: TRBJ2-3
CDR3 protein: ASSLAGGFGDTQY

clone size: few
V gene: TRBV7-9
J gene: TRBJ1-1
CDR3 protein: ASSSGTGGFAEAF

clone size: .
V gene: TRBV5-1
J gene: TRBJ2-5
CDR3 protein: ASSLAAFVGPEETQY

clone size: .
V gene: TRBV4-3
J gene: TRBJ1-4
CDR3 protein: ASSQDYGEKLF

clone size: .
V gene: TRBV11-3
J gene: TRBJ2-1
CDR3 protein: ASSFWDQEQF

clone size: .
V gene: TRBV6-5
J gene: TRBJ2-3
CDR3 protein: ASSYAWQGSDTQY

clone size: few
V gene: TRBV10-3
J gene: TRBJ2-6
CDR3 protein: AIRLGSGANVLT

clone size: few
V gene: TRBV10-1
J gene: TRBJ2-1
CDR3 protein: ASSESVGTNEQF

clone size: .
V gene: TRBV2
J gene: TRBJ1-2
CDR3 protein: ASSGEGDFRVVYGYT

clone size: .
V gene: TRBV15
J gene: TRBJ2-5
CDR3 protein: ATSRWGVAGGSQETQY

clone size: .
V gene: TRBV5-5
J gene: TRBJ2-1
CDR3 protein: ASSLDPSLEQF

clone size: .
V gene: TRBV29-1
J gene: TRBJ1-1
CDR3 protein: SVERARWTGSNTEAF

clone size: few
V gene: TRBV7-3
J gene: TRBJ2-1
CDR3 protein: ASSTRPYDEQF

clone size: .
V gene: TRBV10-3
J gene: .
CDR3 protein: AISLRPPTSEQY

clone size: few
V gene: TRBV6-1
J gene: TRBJ2-1
CDR3 protein: ASIASGSFYEQF

clone size: .
V gene: TRBV7-2
J gene: TRBJ2-1
CDR3 protein: ASTLAGNAYNEQF

clone size: .
V gene: TRBV11-2
J gene: TRBJ2-3
CDR3 protein: ASSRRGEGPDTQY

clone size: .
V gene: TRBV7-2
J gene: TRBJ1-2
CDR3 protein: ASSGDRGHLLDGYT

clone size: few
V gene: TRBV5-6
J gene: TRBJ2-7
CDR3 protein: ASSTGVPREQY

clone size: .
V gene: TRBV7-2
J gene: TRBJ1-2
CDR3 protein: ASSLAPGNYGYT

clone size: .
V gene: TRBV28
J gene: TRBJ1-1
CDR3 protein: ASSLEVRNTEAF

clone size: few
V gene: TRBV4-2
J gene: TRBJ2-7
CDR3 protein: ASSQASLPPGVVTYEQY

clone size: .
V gene: TRBV2
J gene: TRBJ1-1
CDR3 protein: ASSFGPFEMNTEAF

clone size: few
V gene: TRBV5-1
J gene: TRBJ2-3
CDR3 protein: ASRFDTDTQY

clone size: .
V gene: TRBV7-9
J gene: TRBJ1-1
CDR3 protein: ASSKHTLQGPVNTEAF

clone size: .
V gene: TRBV2
J gene: TRBJ2-1
CDR3 protein: ASSGSSYNEQF

clone size: .
V gene: TRBV5-1
J gene: TRBJ1-4
CDR3 protein: ASSLSGQGNEKLF

clone size: few
V gene: TRBV4-2
J gene: TRBJ1-3
CDR3 protein: ASSQDRRGNTIY

clone size: .
V gene: TRBV21-1
J gene: TRBJ1-2
CDR3 protein: ASSKTKQGPRDYT

clone size: .
V gene: TRBV19
J gene: TRBJ2-7
CDR3 protein: ASSIVSRDSYEQY

clone size: .
V gene: TRBV5-1
J gene: TRBJ2-3
CDR3 protein: ASSSVIGTDTQY

clone size: .
V gene: TRBV19
J gene: TRBJ2-1
CDR3 protein: ASSEATSHNEQF

clone size: .
V gene: TRBV11-2
J gene: TRBJ2-7
CDR3 protein: ASSTGHEYEQY

clone size: .
V gene: TRBV10-3
J gene: TRBJ2-1
CDR3 protein: AISAVGAETNNEQF

clone size: .
V gene: TRBV2
J gene: TRBJ1-3
CDR3 protein: ASRRSSGNTIY

clone size: .
V gene: TRBV19
J gene: TRBJ1-5
CDR3 protein: ASSISGYDQPQH

clone size: .
V gene: TRBV10-1
J gene: TRBJ2-7
CDR3 protein: ASSESSVPYEQY

clone size: .
V gene: TRBV9
J gene: TRBJ2-3
CDR3 protein: ASSVGASGPNTQY

clone size: .
V gene: TRBV28
J gene: TRBJ1-2
CDR3 protein: ASSLLGQRANYGYT

clone size: .
V gene: TRBV7-2
J gene: TRBJ2-7
CDR3 protein: ASSLSGRFMHEQY

clone size: few
V gene: TRBV28
J gene: TRBJ2-7
CDR3 protein: ASSRDGVEQY

clone size: few
V gene: TRBV11-2
J gene: TRBJ2-7
CDR3 protein: ASSPWADEQY

clone size: .
V gene: TRBV5-5
J gene: TRBJ2-3
CDR3 protein: ASSYDRSTDTQY

clone size: .
V gene: TRBV19
J gene: TRBJ2-4
CDR3 protein: AREGGEAKNIQY

clone size: few
V gene: TRBV9
J gene: TRBJ2-1
CDR3 protein: ASNRGGTGGGEQF

clone size: .
V gene: TRBV2
J gene: TRBJ2-7
CDR3 protein: ASSERDRGYYEQY

clone size: few
V gene: TRBV4-2
J gene: TRBJ2-1
CDR3 protein: ASSRGTSSYNEQF

clone size: .
V gene: TRBV7-6
J gene: TRBJ2-3
CDR3 protein: ASSLGSSGTDTQY

clone size: few
V gene: TRBV10-3
J gene: TRBJ2-1
CDR3 protein: ASLLAGGNEQF

clone size: few
V gene: TRBV28
J gene: TRBJ2-7
CDR3 protein: ASSFLGNEQY

clone size: .
V gene: TRBV7-8
J gene: TRBJ1-5
CDR3 protein: ASSLGLGQPQH

clone size: few
V gene: TRBV18
J gene: TRBJ2-5
CDR3 protein: ASSPLLGTETQY